This paragraph covers one T cell receptor beta chain sequence. Its antigen is still unknown. Libraries were prepared by immunoSEQ multiplex PCR; TCRdb keeps only in-frame clonotypes and omits some of them. The table lists 60,000 to 85,000 clones, around 94% of them singletons. This record comes from a study of cytomegalovirus exposure and HLA in healthy donors. About the research overall: Later, an analysis reported that the 130 or so validation repertoires had used the same platform as the approximately 690 first-cohort repertoires.

CDR3 length: 13 residues. Germline CDR1 is SGHVS and CDR2 is FQNEAQ. Trimming cost V 5 bases and J 2 bases, with 9 bases left between them. Findings and limits, study-wide: The study flagged some 170 TCR beta chains as cytomegalovirus-associated. In a later analysis, first-cohort TCR clusters were found to tend to co-occur in the roughly 120 validation repertoires.

The sequencing input was PBMCs. This receptor was obtained from a man younger than 30 in good health and CMV-seropositive. This chain uses TRBV7-8 with TRBJ1-2; no clear D. In DNA, the CDR3 is TGTGCCAGCAGCCCGAGGCGGAACTATGGCTACACCTTC. This encodes CASSPRRNYGYTF.